The 31 T cell receptor beta chains below were found in one sample sequenced in a study of blood T cell repertoires in COVID-19. Repertoires were generated with immunoSEQ multiplex PCR, while TCRdb's copy carries only in-frame clones and drops some. The sample carries hundreds of thousands of clones, 80% to 90% recorded once. Source material: PBMCs or T cells enriched from blood (not recorded which). These receptors came from a woman in her 40s with acute COVID-19.

The chain combines TRBV12-3 or TRBV12-4 with TRBJ1-2, with a weak D call TRBD1 (5 bases). This CDR3 comprises 13 residues. V was pared by 5 bases and J by 8 bases, with 15 bases between. In DNA form, the CDR3 reads TGTGCCAGCAGTCCCAGGGAGGGGCACGGCTACACCTTC. It specifies CASSPREGHGYTF.

This clone was counted a few times. The chain links TRBV7-2 to TRBJ2-7; 12 bases align to TRBD2. This CDR3 comprises 14 residues. V was clipped by 6 bases and J by 7 bases; unmatched bases: 7. CDR1 and CDR2 from the germline V gene are SGHTA and FQGNSA. CDR3 protein: CASRLAGGPQEQYF. The CDR3 coding sequence is TGTGCCAGCAGGCTAGCGGGAGGGCCTCAGGAGCAGTACTTC.

V and J are TRBV29-1 and TRBJ2-7; TRBD2 matches 14 bases. The CDR3 loop spans 15 amino acids. Losses at the gene ends were 5 bases for V and 5 bases for J; bases not matched to a gene: 8. From germline, CDR1 is SQVTM and CDR2 ANQGSEA. The CDR3 protein is CSVTRLAGGPNEQYF. Written as DNA, the CDR3 is TGCAGCGTTACGCGACTAGCGGGAGGGCCGAACGAGCAGTACTTC.

This clone showed up just once. CDR3 nucleotides: TGCAGCGTGAGTAGCGGTTCGAACACCGGGGAGCTGTTTTTT. It encodes CSVSSGSNTGELFF. This chain connects TRBV29-1 to TRBJ2-2; D possibly corresponds to TRBD2 (6 bases). This CDR3 contains 14 residues. CDR1 and CDR2 (germline): SQVTM, ANQGSEA. V lost 6 bases and J 0 bases, leaving 11 bases between the germline ends.

The V call is TRBV7-5, the J call TRBJ1-1. TRBV7-5 represents a pseudogene. The CDR3 is 16 residues long. The CDR3 DNA reads as TGTGTCAGAAGCAAACCCGGGGAGGGAAGGCGGACTGAAGCTTTCTTT. This sequence encodes CVRSKPGEGRRTEAFF.

The J gene is TRBJ1-1, the V gene TRBV19; no clear D gene. In germline, CDR1 is LNHDA, CDR2 SQIVND (reference sequence). This CDR3 is built from 12 residues. The germline V and J ends were trimmed by 5 bases and 1 base, with 5 bases remaining between them. The CDR3: CASSQSNTEAFF. The CDR3 DNA reads TGTGCCAGTAGTCAATCGAACACTGAAGCTTTCTTT.

The CDR3 loop reads CASSAGVDRDYTEAFF. In nucleotides, the CDR3 is TGTGCCAGCAGCGCAGGCGTTGACAGGGATTACACTGAAGCTTTCTTT. The chain uses TRBV9 and TRBJ1-1, with 7 bases fitting TRBD1. The CDR3 is made up of 16 amino acids. Germline V lookup: CDR1 SGDLS, CDR2 YYNGEE. J lost 3 bases, V lost 3 bases, and 11 bases had no gene match.

This clone was seen a few times. V and J are TRBV11-3 and TRBJ1-5; D is undetermined. Germline-derived CDR1 and CDR2 are SGHNT and YENEEA. This CDR3 spans 12 amino acids. V lost 0 bases, J lost 10 bases, and 7 bases lay in between. CDR3 sequence reads: CASSLESGPQHF. The DNA for the CDR3 is TGTGCCAGCAGCTTAGAATCTGGCCCCCAGCATTTT.

This CDR3 is CASGTSERNEQFF. The DNA for the CDR3 is TGTGCCAGTGGGACTAGCGAGAGGAATGAGCAGTTCTTC. The chain couples TRBV25-1 to TRBJ2-1; 10 bases are shared with TRBD2. With 9 bases clipped from V and 7 bases from J, the junction kept 6 bases outside the gene matches. Per germline, CDR1 MGHDK and CDR2 SYGVNS. The CDR3 runs 13 residues. The variable domain in full, completed from reference TRBV25-1 and TRBJ2-1, reads EADIYQTPRYLVIGTGKKITLECSQTMGHDKMYWYQQDPGMELHLIHYSYGVNSTEKGDLSSESTVSRIRTEHFPLTLESARPSHTSQYLCASGTSERNEQFFGPGTRLTVL.

This chain links TRBV5-4 with TRBJ1-2, with D hard to call. Trimming removed 0 bases at V and 6 bases at J, with 9 bases between. Germline V lookup: CDR1 SGHNT, CDR2 YYREEE (reference sequence). This CDR3 has 13 residues. Written as DNA, the CDR3 is TGTGCCAGCAGCTTGGATTCTACGCATGGCTACACCTTC. Translation: CASSLDSTHGYTF.

This chain joins TRBV28 and TRBJ2-7; D remains unclear. This CDR3 is built from 13 residues. V lost 6 bases to trimming and J lost 7 bases, with 16 bases between them. Germline V gene sequence: CDR1 MDHEN, CDR2 SYDVKM. The CDR3, as DNA: TGTGCCAGCAGCCTTTCCTCCCCGCGGGAGCAGTACTTC. Residues: CASSLSSPREQYF.

This chain links TRBV14 with TRBJ1-4; TRBD1 might be the D (5 bases). The V end lost 1 base, the J end lost 4 bases, and 16 bases lay between the germline ends. Germline CDR1 reads SGHDN; CDR2 reads FVKESK. The CDR3 totals 17 residues. This CDR3 reads CASSQGEFKQVNEKLFF. CDR3 DNA sequence: TGTGCCAGCAGCCAAGGAGAATTCAAACAGGTTAATGAAAAACTGTTTTTT.

J is TRBJ2-1 and V is TRBV27; 15 bases fit TRBD2. The ends lost 5 bases at V and 7 bases at J; junction bases unmatched: 3. CDR1 is MNHEY and CDR2 is SMNVEV in the germline V gene (reference sequence). The CDR3 contains 15 residues. CDR3 amino acids: CASSPGLAGGNEQFF. CDR3 DNA sequence: TGTGCCAGCAGTCCCGGACTAGCGGGAGGGAATGAGCAGTTCTTC.

The chain links TRBV6-1 to TRBJ2-2; weak D call: TRBD1 (5 bases). The CDR3 length is 13 residues. Trimming shortened V by 2 bases and J by 5 bases, and 6 bases separated the two germline ends. Looked up from germline, CDR1 is MNHNS and CDR2 is SASEGT. The CDR3 coding sequence is TGTGCCAGCAGTGAATCAGGGACCGGGGAGCTGTTTTTT. Amino acids: CASSESGTGELFF.

For this clone: One end of the junction fails to match germline, which may point to a read error. The rearrangement links TRBV3-1 (or the pseudogene TRBV3-2) to TRBJ1-1, with D hard to call. The CDR3 has 14 residues. CDR1 is LGHDT and CDR2 is YNNKEL in the germline V gene (reference sequence). In nucleotides, the CDR3 is TGTTCCAGCAGCGGTCGTTGGCAGAACACTGAAGCTTTCTTT. It yields the protein CSSSGRWQNTEAFF.

This rearrangement joins TRBV19 to TRBJ1-6; D unresolved. CDR3 length: 15 amino acids. The V gene's germline CDR1 is LNHDA and CDR2 SQIVND (reference sequence). The V end lost 0 bases, the J end lost 10 bases, and 13 bases lay between the germline ends. The chain's CDR3 is CASSIDSPGFSPLHF. The CDR3 DNA is TGTGCCAGTAGTATAGATTCCCCAGGATTCTCACCCCTCCACTTT.

A note on this clone: Other DNA sequences in this sample translate to the same CDR3. The rearrangement uses TRBV5-1 and TRBJ2-3; D is undetermined. V was pared by 2 bases and J by 1 base, with 8 bases between. The CDR3 is 14 amino acids. Germline V gene lookup returns CDR1 SGHRS and CDR2 YFSETQ. The CDR3 sequence: CASSLTSGTDTQYF. In DNA, the CDR3 is TGCGCCAGCAGCTTAACCAGCGGCACAGATACGCAGTATTTT.

The chain recombines TRBV19 with TRBJ2-6; D uncertain. V shed 7 bases and J shed 0 bases, with 7 bases lying between them. The CDR3 is 14 amino acids. Germline V gene lookup returns CDR1 LNHDA and CDR2 SQIVND (reference sequence). The CDR3 sequence: CASTTRSGANVLTF. CDR3 bases: TGTGCCAGTACTACTCGCTCTGGGGCCAACGTCCTGACTTTC.

CDR3 sequence reads: CASSETGRYSGNTIYF. DNA of the CDR3: TGTGCCAGCAGTGAGACAGGACGCTACTCTGGAAACACCATATATTTT. The V and J genes are TRBV6-1 and TRBJ1-3; tentative D call: TRBD1 (6 bases). Trimming took off 3 bases at V and 0 bases at J, with 12 bases between the two ends. The CDR3 loop spans 16 amino acids. Germline CDR1 and CDR2: MNHNS and SASEGT.

The chain links TRBV28 to TRBJ1-2, with TRBD1 matching 9 bases. Germline V gene sequence: CDR1 MDHEN, CDR2 SYDVKM. The V and J ends lost 3 bases and 1 base, in that order; junction bases with no gene match: 3. The CDR3 is made up of 15 amino acids. CDR3 amino acids: CASSFGGQGNYGYTF. The CDR3 DNA sequence: TGTGCCAGCAGTTTTGGGGGACAGGGTAACTATGGCTACACCTTC.

In DNA, the CDR3 is TGTGCCAGCAGTGCGTGGGGACAGGGGGTAACAGGAAACACCATATATTTT. It encodes CASSAWGQGVTGNTIYF. This chain connects TRBV28 to TRBJ1-3; 11 bases agree with TRBD1. The junction had 10 bases not matched to a gene; V was cut back by 5 bases and J by 4 bases. Germline loops: CDR1 MDHEN, CDR2 SYDVKM. The CDR3 totals 17 residues.

This clone was counted a single time. V is TRBV28 and J is TRBJ2-2; D is undetermined. Between the trimmed V and J ends, which lost 8 bases and 5 bases, there was a span of 12 bases. This CDR3 has 13 amino acids. In germline, CDR1 is MDHEN, CDR2 SYDVKM. In nucleotides, the CDR3 is TGTGCCAGCGCTATCCCCGTTACCGGGGAGCTGTTTTTT. Protein sequence: CASAIPVTGELFF.

This clone has a handful of counts. The chain employs TRBV7-9 and TRBJ2-1, with 8 bases fitting TRBD2. CDR3 length: 16 residues. The junction had 15 bases not matched to a gene; V was cut back by 5 bases and J by 9 bases. Germline assignment: CDR1 SEHNR and CDR2 FQNEAQ (reference sequence). The CDR3 sequence: CASSLATSGPRGEQFF. The CDR3 nucleotides read TGTGCCAGCAGCCTTGCTACTAGCGGCCCCCGGGGTGAGCAGTTCTTC.

This chain joins TRBV27 and TRBJ2-7; 11 nucleotides line up with TRBD2. CDR1 MNHEY and CDR2 SMNVEV come from the germline V gene (reference sequence). V was pared by 6 bases and J by 7 bases, with 11 bases of the junction left unmatched. There are 15 residues in the CDR3. The CDR3 here is CASSHSLAGVGEQYF. The DNA for the CDR3 is TGTGCCAGCAGCCACTCACTAGCGGGAGTTGGAGAGCAGTACTTC.

V usage is TRBV27 and J usage is TRBJ1-2; TRBD1 might be the D (6 bases). CDR3 size: 12 residues. Trimming left V 4 bases short and J 7 bases short, with 10 bases between. Germline assignment: CDR1 MNHEY and CDR2 SMNVEV (reference sequence). As DNA, the CDR3 is TGTGCCAGCAGTTCACAGGGTATTGGCTACACCTTC. As protein: CASSSQGIGYTF.

This clone occurred once. V and J are TRBV5-1 and TRBJ2-5, with 9 bases identical to TRBD2. CDR3 length: 16 amino acids. Germline V gives CDR1 SGHRS, CDR2 YFSETQ. Trimming cost V 4 bases and J 3 bases; bases outside gene matches: 10. For the CDR3, the DNA is TGCGCCAGCAGCGTGGGGAGGCTAGCGGGAAAAGAGACCCAGTACTTC. It encodes CASSVGRLAGKETQYF.

The rearrangement joins TRBV3-1 (or the pseudogene TRBV3-2) to TRBJ2-3; D gene ambiguous. V was pared by 3 bases and J by 6 bases, with 16 bases between. The CDR3 loop spans 15 amino acids. Looked up from germline, CDR1 is LGHDT and CDR2 is YNNKEL (reference sequence). The CDR3 DNA is TGTGCCAGCAGCCATGAGCCCTACGGAGTGGATACGCAGTATTTT. Translating it yields CASSHEPYGVDTQYF.

This chain uses TRBV28 with TRBJ1-2; D is unclear. The ends were cut back, 7 bases at V and 4 bases at J, with 13 bases in the middle. Germline CDR1 MDHEN, CDR2 SYDVKM. CDR3 length: 13 amino acids. The CDR3, as DNA: TGTGCCAGCATCCCTAGCGAGTCCTATGGCTACACCTTC. Its protein product is CASIPSESYGYTF.

The V and J genes are TRBV5-6 and TRBJ2-1, with D unresolved. Trimming took 3 bases from V and 5 from J, leaving 9 bases between them. Germline-derived CDR1 and CDR2 are SGHDT and YYEEEE. This CDR3 region has 13 residues. This CDR3 reads CASSYDTHNEQFF. The DNA for the CDR3 is TGTGCCAGCAGCTACGACACGCACAATGAGCAGTTCTTC.

The chain employs TRBV10-2 and TRBJ2-1, with 8 bases matching TRBD2. This CDR3 is 14 amino acids long. Unmatched junction bases numbered 13, after V lost 6 bases and J lost 12 bases. CDR1 is WSHSY and CDR2 is SAAADI in the germline V gene. This chain's CDR3 is CASSDPQLAVGQFF. The CDR3 DNA follows: TGCGCCAGCAGCGACCCCCAACTAGCGGTGGGGCAGTTCTTC.

V is TRBV24-1 and J is TRBJ1-4; D is unclear. The CDR3 is 10 amino acids. V lost 12 bases to trimming and J lost 10 bases, with 11 bases between them. Per germline, CDR1 KGHDR and CDR2 SFDVKD. The chain's CDR3 is CAEFAAKLFF. As DNA, the CDR3 is TGTGCCGAGTTTGCCGCAAAACTGTTTTTT.